The sequence of this T cell receptor beta chain was determined in a study of spatial heterogeneity in lung cancer. Study at large: Compared with alpha-chain sequences, beta-chain sequences were consistently detected in greater numbers. Matched bulk RNA-seq gave a T cell module score that correlated strongly with tumor-region TCR transcript counts. An average of more than ten raw reads was observed per unique TCR and UMI combination.

CDR3 size: 14 residues. The V segment lost 4 bases and the J segment 7 bases; nucleotides outside the gene matches: 10. CDR1 is SGDLS and CDR2 is YYNGEE in the germline V gene. This clonotype has ten or more counts. Antigen specificity is unknown. TCRdb used MiXCR to reprocess the 5' RACE reads, holding one entry per CDR3 protein. The sample lists around 13,000 distinct CDR3 sequences, about 5% seen once, with about 35% in the top ten. Study findings and constraints: Counts of expanded alpha and beta TCRs within tumors tracked the tumor nonsynonymous mutation count.

Time point in this sample: sample taken at primary tumor resection. Sequencing covered unsorted whole RNA taken from tumor, nontumor lung or frozen PBMC. This specimen was lung tumor tissue, taken at surgery. The source of this sequence is a male donor with early-stage non-small cell lung cancer. The chain combines TRBV9 with TRBJ1-2; 7 bases fit TRBD1. CDR3 nucleotides: TGTGCCAGCAGCCTGATCGGGACAGTCCCTGGCTACACCTTC. Its protein product is CASSLIGTVPGYTF.